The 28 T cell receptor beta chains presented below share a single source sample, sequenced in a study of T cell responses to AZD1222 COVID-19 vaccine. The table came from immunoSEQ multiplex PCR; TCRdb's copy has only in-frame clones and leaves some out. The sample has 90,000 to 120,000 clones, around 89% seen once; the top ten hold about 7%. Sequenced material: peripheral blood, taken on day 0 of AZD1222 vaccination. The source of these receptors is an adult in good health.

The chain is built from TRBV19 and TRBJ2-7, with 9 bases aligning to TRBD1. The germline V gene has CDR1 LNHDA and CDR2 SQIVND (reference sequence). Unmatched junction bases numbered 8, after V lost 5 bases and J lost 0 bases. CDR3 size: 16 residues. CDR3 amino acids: CASSETGGLLSYEQYF. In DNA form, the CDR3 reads TGTGCCAGTAGTGAGACAGGGGGACTCCTCTCCTACGAGCAGTACTTC.

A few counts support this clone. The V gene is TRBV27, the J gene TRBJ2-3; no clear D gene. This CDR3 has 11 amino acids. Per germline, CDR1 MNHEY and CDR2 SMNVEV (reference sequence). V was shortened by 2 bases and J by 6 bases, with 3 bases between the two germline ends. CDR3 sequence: CASSLKDTQYF. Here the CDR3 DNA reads TGTGCCAGCAGTTTAAAGGATACGCAGTATTTT.

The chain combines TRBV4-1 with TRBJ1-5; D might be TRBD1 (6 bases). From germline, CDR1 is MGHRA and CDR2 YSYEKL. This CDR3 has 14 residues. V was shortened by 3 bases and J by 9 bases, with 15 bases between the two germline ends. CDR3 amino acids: CASSQAAGVRPQHF. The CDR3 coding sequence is TGCGCCAGCAGCCAGGCGGCAGGGGTTAGGCCCCAGCATTTT.

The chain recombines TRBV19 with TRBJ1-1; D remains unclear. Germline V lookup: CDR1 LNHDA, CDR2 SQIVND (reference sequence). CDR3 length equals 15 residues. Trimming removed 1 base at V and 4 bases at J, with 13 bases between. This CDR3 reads CASSIVRVLGTEAFF. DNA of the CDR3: TGTGCCAGTAGTATAGTTCGGGTGTTGGGCACTGAAGCTTTCTTT.

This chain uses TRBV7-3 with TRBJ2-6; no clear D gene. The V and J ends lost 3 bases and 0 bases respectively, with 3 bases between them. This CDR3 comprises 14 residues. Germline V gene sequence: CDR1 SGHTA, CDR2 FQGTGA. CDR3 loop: CASSFTSGANVLTF. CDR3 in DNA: TGTGCCAGCAGCTTTACCTCTGGGGCCAACGTCCTGACTTTC.

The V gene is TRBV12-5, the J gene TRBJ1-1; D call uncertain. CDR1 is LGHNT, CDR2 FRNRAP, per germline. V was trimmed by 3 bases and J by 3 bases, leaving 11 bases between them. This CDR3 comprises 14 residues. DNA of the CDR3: TGTGCTAGTGGTTTAAAGGGAACGTACACTGAAGCTTTCTTT. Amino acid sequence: CASGLKGTYTEAFF.

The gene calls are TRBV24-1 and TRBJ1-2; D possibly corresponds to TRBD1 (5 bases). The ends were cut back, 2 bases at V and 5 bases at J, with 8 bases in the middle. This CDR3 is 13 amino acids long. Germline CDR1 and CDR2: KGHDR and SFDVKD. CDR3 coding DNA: TGTGCCACCAGTGATTCAGGGATATATGGCTACACCTTC. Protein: CATSDSGIYGYTF.

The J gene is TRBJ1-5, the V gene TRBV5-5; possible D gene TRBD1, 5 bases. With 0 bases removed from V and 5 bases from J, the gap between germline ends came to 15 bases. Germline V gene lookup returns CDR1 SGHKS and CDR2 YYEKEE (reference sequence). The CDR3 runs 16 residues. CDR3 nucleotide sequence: TGTGCCAGCAGCTTGGTAGGGGAACGGCTCGATCAGCCCCAGCATTTT. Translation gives CASSLVGERLDQPQHF.

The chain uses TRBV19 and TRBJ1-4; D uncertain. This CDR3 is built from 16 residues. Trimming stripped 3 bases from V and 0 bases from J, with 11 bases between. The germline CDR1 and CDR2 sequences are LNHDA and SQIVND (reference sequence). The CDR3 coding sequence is TGTGCCAGTAGTATTATCGGGGAACCAACTAATGAAAAACTGTTTTTT. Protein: CASSIIGEPTNEKLFF.

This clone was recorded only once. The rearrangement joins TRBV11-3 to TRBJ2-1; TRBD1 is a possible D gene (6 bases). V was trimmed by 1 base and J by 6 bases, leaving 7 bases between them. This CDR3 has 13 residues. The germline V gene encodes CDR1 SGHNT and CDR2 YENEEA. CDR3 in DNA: TGTGCCAGCAGCTTAGCACAGGGCAATGAGCAGTTCTTC. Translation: CASSLAQGNEQFF.

CDR3 nucleotide sequence: TGTGCCAGCAGTCCGGGACAGGGACTAGCGGGAGCGTACGAGCAGTACTTC. Encoded protein: CASSPGQGLAGAYEQYF. The J gene is TRBJ2-7, the V gene TRBV7-3; 14 bases line up with TRBD2. V shed 6 bases and J 4 bases; nucleotides not matched to a gene: 11. This CDR3 spans 17 amino acids. Germline assignment: CDR1 SGHTA and CDR2 FQGTGA.

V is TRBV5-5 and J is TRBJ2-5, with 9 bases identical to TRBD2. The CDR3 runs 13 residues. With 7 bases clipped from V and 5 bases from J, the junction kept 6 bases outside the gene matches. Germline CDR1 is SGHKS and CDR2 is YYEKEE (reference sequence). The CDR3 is CASGYSGSETQYF. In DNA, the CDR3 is TGTGCCAGCGGATATAGCGGGAGTGAGACCCAGTACTTC. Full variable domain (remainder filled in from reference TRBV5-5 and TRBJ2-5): DAGVTQSPTHLIKTRGQQVTLRCSPISGHKSVSWYQQVLGQGPQFIFQYYEKEERGRGNFPDRFSARQFPNYSSELNVNALLLGDSALYLCASGYSGSETQYFGPGTRLLVL.

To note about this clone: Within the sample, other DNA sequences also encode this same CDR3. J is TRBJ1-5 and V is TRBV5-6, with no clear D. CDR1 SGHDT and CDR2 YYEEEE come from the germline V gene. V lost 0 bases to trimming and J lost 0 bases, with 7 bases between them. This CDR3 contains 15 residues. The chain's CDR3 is CASSLVGSSNQPQHF. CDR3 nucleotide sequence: TGTGCCAGCAGCTTGGTAGGGAGTAGCAATCAGCCCCAGCATTTT.

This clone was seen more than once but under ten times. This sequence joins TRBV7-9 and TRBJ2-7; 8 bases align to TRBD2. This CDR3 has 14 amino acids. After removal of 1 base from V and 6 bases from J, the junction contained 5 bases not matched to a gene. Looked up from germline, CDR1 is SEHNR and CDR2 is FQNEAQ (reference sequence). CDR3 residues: CASSLVAGGGEQYF. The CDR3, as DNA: TGTGCCAGCAGCTTAGTGGCGGGAGGCGGCGAGCAGTACTTC.

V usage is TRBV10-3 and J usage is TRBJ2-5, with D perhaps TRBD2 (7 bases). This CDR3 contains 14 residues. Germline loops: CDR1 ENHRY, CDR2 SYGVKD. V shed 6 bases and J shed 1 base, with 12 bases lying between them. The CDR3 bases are TGTGCCATCAGCCAGCGGGACATCCAAGAGACCCAGTACTTC. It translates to CAISQRDIQETQYF.

CDR3 DNA sequence: TGTGCCAGCTCACCACGTCGGGACAGCGAGACCCAGTACTTC. Protein: CASSPRRDSETQYF. The chain has TRBV18 and TRBJ2-5; TRBD1 matches 7 bases. This CDR3 region has 14 residues. V was clipped by 1 base and J by 5 bases; unmatched bases: 4. From germline, CDR1 is KGHSH and CDR2 LQKENI.

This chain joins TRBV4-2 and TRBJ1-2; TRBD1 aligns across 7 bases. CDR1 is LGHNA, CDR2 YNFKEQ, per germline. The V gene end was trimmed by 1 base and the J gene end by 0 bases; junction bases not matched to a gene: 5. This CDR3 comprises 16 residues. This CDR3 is CASSQVKTGANYGYTF. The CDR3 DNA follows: TGTGCCAGCAGCCAAGTAAAAACAGGGGCTAACTATGGCTACACCTTC.

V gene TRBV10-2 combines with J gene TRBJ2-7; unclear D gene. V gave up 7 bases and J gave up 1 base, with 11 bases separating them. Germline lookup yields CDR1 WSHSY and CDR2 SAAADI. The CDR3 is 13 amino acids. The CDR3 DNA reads TGCGCCAGCAACGACGGGCCGTCCTACGAGCAGTACTTC. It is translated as CASNDGPSYEQYF.

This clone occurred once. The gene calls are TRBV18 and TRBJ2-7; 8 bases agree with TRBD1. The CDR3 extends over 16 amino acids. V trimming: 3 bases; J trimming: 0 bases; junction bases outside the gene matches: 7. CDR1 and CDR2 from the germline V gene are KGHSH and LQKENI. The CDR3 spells CASSPDRGGSSYEQYF. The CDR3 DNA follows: TGTGCCAGCTCACCCGACAGGGGTGGGAGCTCCTACGAGCAGTACTTC.

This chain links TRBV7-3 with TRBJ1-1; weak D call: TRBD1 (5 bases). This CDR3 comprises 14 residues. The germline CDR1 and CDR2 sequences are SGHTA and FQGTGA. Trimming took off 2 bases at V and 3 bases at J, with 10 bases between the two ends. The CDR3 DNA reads TGTGCCAGCAGCTTATGGGAGGGGCACACTGAAGCTTTCTTT. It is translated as CASSLWEGHTEAFF. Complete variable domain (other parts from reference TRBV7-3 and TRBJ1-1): GAGVSQTPSNKVTEKGKYVELRCDPISGHTALYWYRQSLGQGPEFLIYFQGTGAADDSGLPNDRFFAVRPEGSVSTLKIQRTERGDSAVYLCASSLWEGHTEAFFGQGTRLTVV.

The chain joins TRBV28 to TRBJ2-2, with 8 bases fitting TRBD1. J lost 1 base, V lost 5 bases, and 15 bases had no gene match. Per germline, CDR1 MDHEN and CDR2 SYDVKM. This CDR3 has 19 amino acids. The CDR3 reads CASSPSLGAGTGNTGELFF. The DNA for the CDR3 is TGTGCCAGCAGTCCTAGTTTAGGGGCCGGGACAGGGAACACCGGGGAGCTGTTTTTT.

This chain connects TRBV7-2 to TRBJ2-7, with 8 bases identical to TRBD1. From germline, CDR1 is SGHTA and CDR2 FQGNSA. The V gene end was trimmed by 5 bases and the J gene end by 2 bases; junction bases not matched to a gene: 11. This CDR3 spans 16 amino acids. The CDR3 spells CASSQWGQANPYEQYF. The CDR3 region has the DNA TGTGCCAGCAGCCAGTGGGGACAGGCGAACCCCTACGAGCAGTACTTC.

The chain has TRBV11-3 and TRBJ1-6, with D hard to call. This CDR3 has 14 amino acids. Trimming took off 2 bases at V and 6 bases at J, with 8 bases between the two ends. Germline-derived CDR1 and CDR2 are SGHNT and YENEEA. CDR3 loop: CASSLIQSNSPLHF. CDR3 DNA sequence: TGTGCCAGCAGCTTAATACAGAGTAATTCACCCCTCCACTTT. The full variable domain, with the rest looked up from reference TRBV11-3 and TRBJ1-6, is EAGVVQSPRYKIIEKKQPVAFWCNPISGHNTLYWYLQNLGQGPELLIRYENEEAVDDSQLPKDRFSAERLKGVDSTLKIQPAELGDSAVYLCASSLIQSNSPLHFGNGTRLTVT.

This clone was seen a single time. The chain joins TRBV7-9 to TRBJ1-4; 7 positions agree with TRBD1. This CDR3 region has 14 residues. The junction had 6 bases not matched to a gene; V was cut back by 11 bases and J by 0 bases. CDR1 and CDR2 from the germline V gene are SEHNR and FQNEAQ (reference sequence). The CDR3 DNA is TGTGCCGTCGGGACAGCCCCAACTAATGAAAAACTGTTTTTT. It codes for CAVGTAPTNEKLFF.

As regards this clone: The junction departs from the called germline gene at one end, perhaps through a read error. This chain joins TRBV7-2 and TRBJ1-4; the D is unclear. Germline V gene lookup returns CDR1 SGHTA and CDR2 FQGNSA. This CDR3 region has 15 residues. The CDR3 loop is CASSLDPATNEKLFF. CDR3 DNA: TGTGCCAGCAGTTTAGACCCTGCAACTAATGAAAAACTGTTTTTT.

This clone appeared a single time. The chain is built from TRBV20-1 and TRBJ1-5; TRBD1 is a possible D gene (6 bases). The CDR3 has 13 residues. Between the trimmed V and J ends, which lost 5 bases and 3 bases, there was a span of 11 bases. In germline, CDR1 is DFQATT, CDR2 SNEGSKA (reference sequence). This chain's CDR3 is CSARGTYNQPQHF. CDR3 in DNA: TGCAGTGCTCGTGGGACATACAATCAGCCCCAGCATTTT.

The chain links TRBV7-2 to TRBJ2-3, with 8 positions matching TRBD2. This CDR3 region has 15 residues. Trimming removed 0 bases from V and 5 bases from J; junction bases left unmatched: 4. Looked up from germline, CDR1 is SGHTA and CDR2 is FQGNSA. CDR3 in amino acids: CASSLASGRRDTQYF. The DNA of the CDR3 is TGTGCCAGCAGCTTAGCGAGCGGGAGACGAGATACGCAGTATTTT. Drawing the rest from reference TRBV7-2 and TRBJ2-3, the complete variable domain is GAGVSQSPSNKVTEKGKDVELRCDPISGHTALYWYRQSLGQGLEFLIYFQGNSAPDKSGLPSDRFSAERTGGSVSTLTIQRTQQEDSAVYLCASSLASGRRDTQYFGPGTRLTVL.

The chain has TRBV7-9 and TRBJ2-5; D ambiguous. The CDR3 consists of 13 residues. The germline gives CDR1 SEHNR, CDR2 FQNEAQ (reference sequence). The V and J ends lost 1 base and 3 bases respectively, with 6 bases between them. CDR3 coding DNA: TGTGCCAGCAGCTTAGGGCTAAAAGAGACCCAGTACTTC. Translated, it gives CASSLGLKETQYF.